Listed below are T cell receptor beta chains from one sample, sequenced in a study of blood T cell repertoires in COVID-19. The data were produced by immunoSEQ multiplex PCR, yet TCRdb's version contains in-frame clones alone and is incomplete. The repertoire holds about 150,000 clones, with roughly 80% as singletons. Sequenced input: PBMCs or T cells enriched from blood (not recorded which). All receptors come from a woman aged 40-49 years who had recovered from COVID-19. Each CDR3 is given with its conserved first and last residue. D genes are given only for firm matches. Clone size is shown for a subset of rows, as once, few, many or a class of expanded clone.

TRBD1	NA	TRBV11-2	TRBJ1-1	CASSTRAQGAGTEAFF	TGTGCCAGCAGCACCAGAGCACAGGGGGCAGGCACTGAAGCTTTCTTT
TRBD2	NA	TRBV7-8	TRBJ2-1	CASSLSGTNNEQFF	TGTGCCAGCAGCCTTAGCGGGACCAACAATGAGCAGTTCTTC
TRBD1	NA	TRBV7-9	TRBJ2-7	CASSPRGDRLYEQYF	TGTGCCAGCAGCCCCCGAGGGGACAGGCTCTACGAGCAGTACTTC
NA	NA	TRBV3-1/TRBV3-2	TRBJ1-1	CASSQDPQAGEAFF	TGTGCCAGCAGCCAAGATCCCCAGGCGGGCGAAGCTTTCTTT
NA	once	TRBV7-3	TRBJ1-5	CASSPYRAGRPQHF	TGTGCCAGCAGCCCGTACAGGGCTGGCCGGCCCCAGCATTTT
NA	NA	TRBV16	TRBJ1-5	CASSPTVWPQHF	TGTGCCAGCAGCCCTACCGTTTGGCCCCAGCATTTT
NA	NA	TRBV7-9	TRBJ2-1	CASSLVGGNYNEQFF	TGTGCCAGCAGCTTAGTTGGCGGTAACTACAATGAGCAGTTCTTC
NA	many	TRBV12-3/TRBV12-4	TRBJ2-1	CASSLGGYNEQFF	TGTGCCAGCAGCCTGGGGGGTTACAATGAGCAGTTCTTC
TRBD1	NA	TRBV9	TRBJ1-6	CASSFTGDSPLHF	TGTGCCAGCAGCTTTACAGGGGATTCACCCCTCCACTTT
NA	NA	TRBV5-1	TRBJ2-7	CASKIRDNLFIEQYF	TGCGCCAGTAAAATACGGGACAATCTTTTTATCGAGCAGTACTTC
NA	NA	TRBV27	TRBJ1-4	CASSPTGTKNEKLFF	TGTGCCAGCAGTCCAACAGGGACAAAAAATGAAAAACTGTTTTTT
NA	NA	TRBV2	TRBJ1-6	CASKGGASSYNSPLHF	TGTGCCAGCAAGGGGGGGGCGAGCTCCTATAATTCACCCCTCCACTTT
TRBD1	NA	TRBV19	TRBJ1-1	CASSNLQGAMNTEAFF	TGTGCCAGTAGTAACCTACAGGGGGCTATGAACACTGAAGCTTTCTTT
NA	NA	TRBV6-5	TRBJ2-5	CASQNQVDVQETQYF	TGTGCCAGCCAGAACCAGGTAGATGTACAAGAGACCCAGTACTTC
NA	few	TRBV4-1	TRBJ2-7	CASSPGSEQYF	TGCGCCAGCAGCCCCGGGAGCGAGCAGTACTTC
TRBD2	NA	TRBV25-1	TRBJ2-1	CASSESGSGSSYNEQFF	TGTGCCAGCAGTGAATCTGGTAGCGGGAGCTCCTACAATGAGCAGTTCTTC